This T cell receptor beta chain was recovered during a study of blood T cell repertoires in COVID-19 (dated by TCRdb to between 2020 and 2021). About the study as a whole: Samples from collaborators originated in the United States, Italy and Spain and spanned both the acute and convalescent phases of COVID-19. Nearly every sample came with metadata listing a de-identified subject ID, COVID-19 status, age in years and sex. Samples came from the ongoing ImmuneRACE study (first 160 participants) plus 1,254 subjects from 6 global collaborators. Where available, HLA class I and class II types were taken from metadata supplied by the sample provider and were not determined by assay-based typing. The prospective study material was composed of cDNA or gDNA derived from T cells, B-cell-depleted T cells, or PBMCs. The repertoires were made available in a free public database intended to serve as a resource for research on the immune response to SARS-CoV-2. The dataset comprised deeply sampled blood TCRbeta repertoires from subjects exposed to, actively infected with, or recovered from COVID-19. Findings and caveats that apply to the study as a whole: How much clinical and demographic metadata was included differed by source and by participant, and the metadata was provided uncurated.

Turning to this clone: Its cognate antigen has yet to be identified. Base quality data are lacking; no much larger clone is found one base away.

Whole blood was collected in K2EDTA tubes by collaborating institutions according to the institutions' own protocols. For TCRbeta analysis, collaborators shipped samples in one of three forms: frozen whole blood, isolated PBMCs, or DNA extracted from either of those sample types. Including the terminal cysteine and phenylalanine, the CDR3 comprises 12 residues. Only the CDR3 portion is preserved as DNA: 36 bases, with reading frame beginning at the first base. V lost 1 base and J lost 10 bases; the stretch between them is 9 bases long. The germline V gene (reference sequence) sets CDR1 to LGHDT and CDR2 to YNNKEL. TCRbeta CDR3 regions were amplified from genomic DNA using the immunoSEQ Assay, a bias-controlled multiplex PCR. Per the source publication's procedure: The number of nucleated cells in each sample was estimated from the amplification of reference gene primers within the assay. To quantify the absolute abundance of each unique TCRbeta CDR3 rearrangement, sequence reads were collapsed and filtered. For each sample, productive Simpson clonality was calculated as the square root of Simpson's diversity index over productive rearrangements. TCRdb took this table from immuneACCESS and kept in-frame rearrangements with V and J called. Such tables lack part of the clones; where checked against another copy, unresolved V genes explain under half of the gap, and the rest is unexplained. Clonal size and the V and J genes are those of that table, whereas D and trimming came from the DNA. The sample records some 100,000 clones, 80% of which are singletons. The ten largest make up roughly 16% of the sample.

The V and J segments used are TRBV3-1 (or the pseudogene TRBV3-2) and TRBJ2-3, and possibly TRBD2, on 5 matching bases. Sequenced sample: peripheral blood. The clonotype was recovered from a human donor in a cohort sampled during active COVID-19. In nucleotide form, the sequence is TGTGCCAGCAGCCAAGCCGGGGTGGCGCAGTATTTT. Translated, it reads CASSQAGVAQYF.